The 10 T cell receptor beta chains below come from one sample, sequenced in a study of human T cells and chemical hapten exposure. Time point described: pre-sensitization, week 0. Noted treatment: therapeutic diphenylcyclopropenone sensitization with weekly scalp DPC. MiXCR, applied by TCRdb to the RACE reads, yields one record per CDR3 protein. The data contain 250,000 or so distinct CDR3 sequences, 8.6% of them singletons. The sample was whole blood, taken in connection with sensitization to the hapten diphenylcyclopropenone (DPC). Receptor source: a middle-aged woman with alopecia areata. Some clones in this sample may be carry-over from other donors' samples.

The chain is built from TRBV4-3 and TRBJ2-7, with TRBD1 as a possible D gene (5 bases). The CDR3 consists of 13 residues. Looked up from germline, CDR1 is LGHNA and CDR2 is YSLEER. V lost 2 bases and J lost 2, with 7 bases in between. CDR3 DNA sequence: TGCGCCAGCAGCCAATACAGGCCCTACGAGCAGTACTTC. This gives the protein CASSQYRPYEQYF.

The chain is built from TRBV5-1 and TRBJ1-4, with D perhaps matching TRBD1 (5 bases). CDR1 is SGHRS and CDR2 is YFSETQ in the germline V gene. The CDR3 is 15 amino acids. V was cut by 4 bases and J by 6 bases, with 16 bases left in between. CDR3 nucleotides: TGCGCCAGCAGCCCACAGGCGACCGTCGATGAAAAACTGTTTTTT. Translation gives CASSPQATVDEKLFF. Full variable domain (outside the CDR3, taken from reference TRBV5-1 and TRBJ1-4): KAGVTQTPRYLIKTRGQQVTLSCSPISGHRSVSWYQQTPGQGLQFLFEYFSETQRNKGNFPGRFSGRQFSNSRSEMNVSTLELGDSALYLCASSPQATVDEKLFFGSGTQLSVL.

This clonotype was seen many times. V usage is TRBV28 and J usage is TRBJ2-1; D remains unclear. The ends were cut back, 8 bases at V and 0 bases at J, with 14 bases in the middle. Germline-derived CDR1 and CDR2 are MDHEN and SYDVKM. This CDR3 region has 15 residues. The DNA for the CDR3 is TGTGCCAGCGGATCCCTGCCACGCTCCTACAATGAGCAGTTCTTC. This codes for CASGSLPRSYNEQFF. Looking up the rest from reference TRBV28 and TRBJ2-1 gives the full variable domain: DVKVTQSSRYLVKRTGEKVFLECVQDMDHENMFWYRQDPGLGLRLIYFSYDVKMKEKGDIPEGYSVSREKKERFSLILESASTNQTSMYLCASGSLPRSYNEQFFGPGTRLTVL.

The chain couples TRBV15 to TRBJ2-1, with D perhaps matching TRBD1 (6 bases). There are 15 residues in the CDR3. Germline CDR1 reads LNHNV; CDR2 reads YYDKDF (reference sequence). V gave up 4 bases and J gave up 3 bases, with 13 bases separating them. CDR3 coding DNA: TGTGCCACCAGCATGGACAGTACTTACTACAATGAGCAGTTCTTC. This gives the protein CATSMDSTYYNEQFF.

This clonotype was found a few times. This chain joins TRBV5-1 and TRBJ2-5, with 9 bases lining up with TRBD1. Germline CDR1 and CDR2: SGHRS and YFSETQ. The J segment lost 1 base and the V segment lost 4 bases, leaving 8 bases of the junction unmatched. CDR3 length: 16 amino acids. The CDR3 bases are TGCGCCAGCAGCCGAGCCGGGACAGGGAGCCAAGAGACCCAGTACTTC. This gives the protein CASSRAGTGSQETQYF. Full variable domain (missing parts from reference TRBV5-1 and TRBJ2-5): KAGVTQTPRYLIKTRGQQVTLSCSPISGHRSVSWYQQTPGQGLQFLFEYFSETQRNKGNFPGRFSGRQFSNSRSEMNVSTLELGDSALYLCASSRAGTGSQETQYFGPGTRLLVL.

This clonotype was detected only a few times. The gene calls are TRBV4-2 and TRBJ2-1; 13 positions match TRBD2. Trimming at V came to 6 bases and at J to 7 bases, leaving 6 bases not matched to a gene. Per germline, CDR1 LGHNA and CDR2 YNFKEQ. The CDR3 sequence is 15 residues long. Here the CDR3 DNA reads TGTGCCAGCAGTCCGACTAGCGGGGGGAGGAATGAGCAGTTCTTC. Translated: CASSPTSGGRNEQFF.

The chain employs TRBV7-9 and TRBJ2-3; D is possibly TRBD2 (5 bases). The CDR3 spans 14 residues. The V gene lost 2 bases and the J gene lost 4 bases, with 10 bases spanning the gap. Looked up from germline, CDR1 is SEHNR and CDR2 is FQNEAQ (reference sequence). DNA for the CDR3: TGTGCCAGCAGCTTATCCACTAGGCCAGATACGCAGTATTTT. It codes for CASSLSTRPDTQYF.

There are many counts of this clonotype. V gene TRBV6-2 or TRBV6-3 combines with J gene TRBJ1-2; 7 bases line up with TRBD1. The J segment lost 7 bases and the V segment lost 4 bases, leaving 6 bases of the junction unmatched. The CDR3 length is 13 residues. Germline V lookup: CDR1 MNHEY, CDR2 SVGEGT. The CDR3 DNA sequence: TGTGCCAGCAGTTCCGGGACAGTAATTGGCTACACCTTC. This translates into CASSSGTVIGYTF.

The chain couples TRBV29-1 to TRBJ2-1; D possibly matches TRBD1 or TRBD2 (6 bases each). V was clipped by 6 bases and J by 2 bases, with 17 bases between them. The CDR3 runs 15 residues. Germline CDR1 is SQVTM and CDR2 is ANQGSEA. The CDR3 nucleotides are TGCAGCGTCCCAAGGGGGGCCAGCCCCTACAATGAGCAGTTCTTC. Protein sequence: CSVPRGASPYNEQFF.

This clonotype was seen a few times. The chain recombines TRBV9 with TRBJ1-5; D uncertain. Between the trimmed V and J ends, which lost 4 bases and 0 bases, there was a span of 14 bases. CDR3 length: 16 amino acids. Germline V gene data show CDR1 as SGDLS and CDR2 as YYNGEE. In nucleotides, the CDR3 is TGTGCCAGCAGCAGCGGTGGCCCCAGTAGCAATCAGCCCCAGCATTTT. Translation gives CASSSGGPSSNQPQHF.